The sequence of this T cell receptor beta chain was determined in a study of circulating and synovial CD4+ cells in juvenile arthritis. Of note for this clone: Its antigen is undetermined.

Only in-frame clones appear in the TCRdb table, and some are missing; sequencing was by immunoSEQ multiplex PCR. The sample has around 18,000 clones, under 95% seen once. V lost 6 bases and J lost 10, with 19 bases in between. The germline gives CDR1 SGHNT, CDR2 YYREEE (reference sequence). This CDR3 is 13 amino acids long. Study-wide points: Circulating pathogenic-like lymphocytes shared a substantially higher fraction of CDR3 sequences with synovium than bulk blood. Bulk blood CD4 repertoires were more diverse than these. Vbeta family usage analysis did not detect the pathogenic-like versus bulk difference.

This sequence was found in a human donor with juvenile idiopathic arthritis. The chain employs TRBV5-4 and TRBJ1-2; possibly TRBD1 for D (5 bases). The sequenced sample consisted of CD4+ T cells from blood. In DNA, the CDR3 is TGTGCCAGCACCGCCCGACAGAAAACCCTCTACACCTTC. This gives the protein CASTARQKTLYTF.